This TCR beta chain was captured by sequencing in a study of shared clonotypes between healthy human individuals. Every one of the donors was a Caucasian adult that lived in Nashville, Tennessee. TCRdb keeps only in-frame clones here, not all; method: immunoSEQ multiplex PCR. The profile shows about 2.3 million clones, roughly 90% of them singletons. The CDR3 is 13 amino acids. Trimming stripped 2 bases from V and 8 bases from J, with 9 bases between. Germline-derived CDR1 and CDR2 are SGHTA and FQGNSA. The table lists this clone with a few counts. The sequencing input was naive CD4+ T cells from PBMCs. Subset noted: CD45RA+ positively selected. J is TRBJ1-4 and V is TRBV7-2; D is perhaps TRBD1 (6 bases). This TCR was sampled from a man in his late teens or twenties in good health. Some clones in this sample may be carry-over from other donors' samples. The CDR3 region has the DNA TGTGCCAGCAGCTTACTAAGGGGGGAAAAACTGTTTTTT. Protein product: CASSLLRGEKLFF.